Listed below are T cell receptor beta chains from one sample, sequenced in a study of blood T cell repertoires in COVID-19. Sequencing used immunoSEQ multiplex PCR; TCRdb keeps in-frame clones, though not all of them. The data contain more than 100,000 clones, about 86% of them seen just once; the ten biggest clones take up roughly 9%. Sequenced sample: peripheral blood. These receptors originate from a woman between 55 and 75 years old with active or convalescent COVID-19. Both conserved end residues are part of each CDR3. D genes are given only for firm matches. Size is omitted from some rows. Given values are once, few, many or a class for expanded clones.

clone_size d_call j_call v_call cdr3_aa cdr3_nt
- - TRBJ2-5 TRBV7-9 CASSFPGKSGETQYF TGTGCCAGCAGCTTTCCAGGGAAATCAGGAGAGACCCAGTACTTC
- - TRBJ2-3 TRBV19 CASRERQNPTDTQYF TGTGCCAGTAGGGAGAGACAGAACCCCACAGATACGCAGTATTTT
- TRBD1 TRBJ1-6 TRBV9 CASSPIDREYSPLHF TGTGCCAGCAGCCCGATTGACAGGGAATATTCACCCCTCCACTTT
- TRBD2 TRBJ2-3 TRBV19 CASRRGAGSDTQYF TGTGCCAGTAGGCGGGGGGCAGGGTCAGATACGCAGTATTTT
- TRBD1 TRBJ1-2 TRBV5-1 CASRLDEGAGYTF TGCGCCAGCCGACTGGATGAGGGGGCGGGCTACACCTTC
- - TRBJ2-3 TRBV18 CASSPNTRDTQYF TGTGCCAGCTCACCAAACACAAGAGATACGCAGTATTTT
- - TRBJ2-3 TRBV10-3 CAIGSRGNTQYF TGTGCCATCGGGAGCAGGGGAAATACGCAGTATTTT
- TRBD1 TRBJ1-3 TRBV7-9 CASSLGQDGDTIYF TGTGCCAGCAGCTTGGGACAGGATGGCGACACCATATATTTT
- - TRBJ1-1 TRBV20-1 CSASTVWGLNTEAFF TGCAGTGCTAGTACGGTTTGGGGGCTGAACACTGAAGCTTTCTTT
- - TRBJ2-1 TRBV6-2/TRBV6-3 CASSPGGGPNEQFF TGTGCCAGCAGTCCCGGGGGTGGGCCTAATGAGCAGTTCTTC
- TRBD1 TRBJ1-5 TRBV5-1 CASSLTGVGNQPQHF TGCGCCAGCAGCCTGACAGGGGTGGGCAATCAGCCCCAGCATTTT
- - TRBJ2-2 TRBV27 CASSLAGWSTGELFF TGTGCCAGCAGTTTAGCAGGGTGGTCCACCGGGGAGCTGTTTTTT
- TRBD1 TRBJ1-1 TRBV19 CASSAGDRGYTEAFF TGTGCCAGTAGTGCCGGGGACAGGGGATACACTGAAGCTTTCTTT
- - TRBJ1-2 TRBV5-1 CASSSDTGEFGYTF TGCGCCAGCAGCTCCGATACAGGTGAATTCGGCTACACCTTC
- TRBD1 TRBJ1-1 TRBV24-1 CATAAYKPGGNTEAFF TGTGCCACCGCCGCTTATAAGCCAGGGGGGAATACTGAAGCTTTCTTT
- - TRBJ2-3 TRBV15 CATSTERTTDTQYF TGTGCCACCAGCACAGAGCGGACTACAGATACGCAGTATTTT
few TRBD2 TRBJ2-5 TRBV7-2 CASSLALNMASGAQYF TGTGCCAGCAGCTTAGCGCTAAATATGGCTAGCGGGGCCCAGTACTTC
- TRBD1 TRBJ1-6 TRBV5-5 CASSLGQRNSPLHF TGTGCCAGCAGCCTGGGACAGAGAAATTCACCCCTCCACTTT
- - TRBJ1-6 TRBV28 CASSPLSGHDSPLHF TGTGCCAGCAGTCCCTTGAGTGGGCATGATTCACCCCTCCACTTT
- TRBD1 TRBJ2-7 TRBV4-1 CASSQSGTGLIRQYF TGCGCCAGCAGCCAATCCGGGACAGGGCTTATAAGGCAGTACTTC
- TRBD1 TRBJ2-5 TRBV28 CASRKSPGGQETQYF TGTGCCAGCAGAAAATCCCCAGGGGGCCAAGAGACCCAGTACTTC
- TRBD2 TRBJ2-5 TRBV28 CASSIAGETQYF TGTGCCAGCAGTATAGCGGGAGAGACCCAGTACTTC
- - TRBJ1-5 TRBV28 CASTIQNQPQHF TGTGCCAGCACTATACAGAATCAGCCCCAGCATTTT
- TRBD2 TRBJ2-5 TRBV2 CASSGGLAETQYF TGTGCCAGCAGTGGGGGACTAGCGGAGACCCAGTACTTC
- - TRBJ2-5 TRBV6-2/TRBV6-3 CASSYSVGLLSQETQYF TGTGCCAGCAGTTACTCGGTGGGCCTCTTGTCCCAAGAGACCCAGTACTTC
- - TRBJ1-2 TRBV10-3 CAISEGMGDYGYTF TGTGCCATCAGCGAGGGTATGGGCGACTATGGCTACACCTTC
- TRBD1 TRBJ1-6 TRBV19 CASSPWDRESSPLHF TGTGCCAGTAGTCCGTGGGACAGGGAGAGTTCACCCCTCCACTTT
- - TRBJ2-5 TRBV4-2 CASSQGTDRRRWETQYF TGTGCCAGCAGCCAAGGAACAGACAGGAGACGATGGGAGACCCAGTACTTC
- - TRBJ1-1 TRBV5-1 CASSLNRETEAFF TGCGCCAGCAGCTTAAACAGGGAAACTGAAGCTTTCTTT
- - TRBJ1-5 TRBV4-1 CASSLSGAGESNQPQHF TGCGCCAGCAGCCTCTCGGGTGCAGGGGAAAGCAATCAGCCCCAGCATTTT
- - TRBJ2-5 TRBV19 CASSMGAREGEETQYF TGTGCCAGTAGTATGGGTGCCAGGGAAGGGGAAGAGACCCAGTACTTC
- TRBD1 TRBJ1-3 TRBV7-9 CASSLTGGVDTIYF TGTGCCAGCAGCTTGACAGGGGGCGTGGACACCATATATTTT
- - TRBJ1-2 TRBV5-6 CASSLAGNGYTF TGTGCCAGCAGCTTGGCAGGGAATGGCTACACCTTC
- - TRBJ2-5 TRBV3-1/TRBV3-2 CASSQELGGGETQYF TGTGCCAGCAGCCAAGAGCTAGGGGGGGGTGAGACCCAGTACTTC
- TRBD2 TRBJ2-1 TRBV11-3 CASSLETSGYNEQFF TGTGCCAGCAGCTTAGAGACTAGCGGATACAATGAGCAGTTCTTC
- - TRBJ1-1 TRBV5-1 CASSLGERAPEAFF TGCGCCAGCAGCTTGGGTGAGAGGGCCCCTGAAGCTTTCTTT
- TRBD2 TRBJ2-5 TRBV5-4 CASSTGTSGGAPQETQYF TGTGCCAGCAGTACCGGGACTAGCGGGGGGGCACCGCAAGAGACCCAGTACTTC
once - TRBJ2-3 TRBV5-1 CASSYGSQEDTQYF TGCGCCAGCAGCTACGGGTCACAGGAGGATACGCAGTATTTT
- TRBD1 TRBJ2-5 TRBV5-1 CASSPGQGQTQYF TGCGCCAGCAGCCCAGGACAGGGGCAGACCCAGTACTTC
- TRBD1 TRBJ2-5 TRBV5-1 CASSSGTGGETQYF TGCGCCAGCAGCTCCGGGACAGGGGGTGAGACCCAGTACTTC